The entry below describes one TCR beta chain. Its antigen remains unidentified. Generated by immunoSEQ multiplex PCR, the TCRdb table keeps only in-frame clones and is missing some. The table records fewer than 15,000 clones, roughly 83% of them present only once. This record comes from a study of early stage breast cancer tumors. Regarding the study as a whole: In about 85% of the 16 patients, blood comparison separated tumor from normal breast.

From germline, CDR1 is SGHDT and CDR2 YYEEEE. The CDR3 runs to 17 residues. The V and J ends lost 7 bases and 1 base respectively, with 23 bases between them. This chain uses TRBV5-6 with TRBJ2-5, with D possibly being TRBD1 (6 bases). The TCR comes from a person aged 25 to 45 with breast cancer. The sequencing input was normal breast tissue next to the tumor. CDR3 in DNA: TGTGCCAGCGAGGGCAGGGGTATCTACGAATCCCAAGAGACCCAGTACTTC. Its protein is CASEGRGIYESQETQYF. Full variable domain (remainder filled in from reference TRBV5-6 and TRBJ2-5): DAGVTQSPTHLIKTRGQQVTLRCSPKSGHDTVSWYQQALGQGPQFIFQYYEEEERQRGNFPDRFSGHQFPNYSSELNVNALLLGDSALYLCASEGRGIYESQETQYFGPGTRLLVL.